The 6 T cell receptor beta chains presented below share a single source sample, sequenced in a study of T cell responses to AZD1222 COVID-19 vaccine. The assay was immunoSEQ multiplex PCR, and TCRdb's table has in-frame clones only and misses some. The sample has 84,000 or so clones, about 85% seen once; the top ten hold around 1.5%. Material: peripheral blood, obtained on day 0 of AZD1222 vaccination. The receptors originated from an adult in good health.

This chain links TRBV12-3 or TRBV12-4 with TRBJ2-2; D not certain. Trimming stripped 6 bases from V and 1 base from J, with 6 bases between. This CDR3 is built from 13 residues. The CDR3 loop reads CASRPGNTGELFF. CDR3 in DNA: TGTGCCAGCAGGCCCGGGAACACCGGGGAGCTGTTTTTT.

This clone was seen a handful of times. V usage is TRBV7-3 and J usage is TRBJ2-1; D is ambiguous. In germline, CDR1 is SGHTA, CDR2 FQGTGA. Between the trimmed V and J ends, which lost 4 bases and 6 bases, there was a span of 4 bases. The CDR3 length is 11 residues. DNA for the CDR3: TGTGCCAGCAGCTCAGCCAATGAGCAGTTCTTC. It is translated as CASSSANEQFF.

V is TRBV19 and J is TRBJ1-6; tentative D call: TRBD1 (5 bases). Germline V gene sequence: CDR1 LNHDA, CDR2 SQIVND (reference sequence). The length of the CDR3 is 16 residues. Deletions cut 5 bases from V and 7 bases from J, with 18 bases between. The CDR3 region is CASSVGTPSRNSPLHF. In DNA, the CDR3 is TGTGCCAGTAGTGTTGGGACTCCGTCGCGGAATTCACCCCTCCACTTT.

V usage is TRBV30 and J usage is TRBJ1-2; 7 nucleotides agree with TRBD1. J lost 1 base, V lost 4 bases, and 3 bases had no gene match. The germline V gene has CDR1 GTSNPN and CDR2 SVGIG (reference sequence). The CDR3 contains 13 residues. This chain's CDR3 is CAWNRDSNYGYTF. The CDR3 region has the DNA TGTGCCTGGAACCGGGACAGTAACTATGGCTACACCTTC.

Here the CDR3 DNA reads TGTGCCAGCAGCGAGCAACCCGGGCCTGGAGAAAAACTGTTTTTT. Residues: CASSEQPGPGEKLFF. This rearrangement joins TRBV7-2 to TRBJ1-4; the D is unclear. CDR1 and CDR2 from the germline V gene are SGHTA and FQGNSA. CDR3 length equals 15 residues. V lost 5 bases to trimming and J lost 8 bases, with 18 bases between them.

The DNA for the CDR3 is TGTGCCAGCAGCCAAGATACGAGGAGAAAACTGTTTTTT. This encodes CASSQDTRRKLFF. The genes are TRBV3-1 (or the pseudogene TRBV3-2) and TRBJ1-4; no definite D call. The CDR3 has 13 amino acids. Looked up from germline, CDR1 is LGHDT and CDR2 is YNNKEL (reference sequence). V was trimmed by 0 bases and J by 10 bases, leaving 9 bases between them.